This is a list of T cell receptor beta chains from one sample in a study of OX40 agonist ivuxolimab in advanced cancers. The protocol was immunoSEQ multiplex PCR, while the TCRdb copy is restricted to in-frame clones and leaves out a portion. The repertoire holds 75,000 to 80,000 clones, with 80% to 90% as singletons. The input for sequencing was CD4+ or CD8+ T cells sorted from blood, taken in a trial of the OX40 agonist ivuxolimab. All receptors come from an adult with an advanced solid tumor such as melanoma, head and neck, liver or kidney cancer. CDR3s include the opening cysteine and the closing phenylalanine or tryptophan. The D gene is left open where the match is weak. Clone size is shown for a subset of rows, as once, few, many or a class of expanded clone.

V gene	clone size	J gene	D gene	CDR3 DNA	CDR3 protein
TRBV6-5	-	TRBJ2-1	TRBD2	TGTGCCACTCGGGGGGAAGAGCAGTTCTTC	CATRGEEQFF
TRBV7-3	-	TRBJ2-2	-	TGTGCCAGCAGCTTTAGTGTAAACACCGGGGAGCTGTTTTTT	CASSFSVNTGELFF
TRBV1	-	TRBJ1-1	-	TGCACCAGCAGAACCGAACAGGGGGCGGGGAACACTGAAGCTTTCTTT	CTSRTEQGAGNTEAFF
TRBV30	-	TRBJ2-2	-	TGTGCCTGGAAGGGGGCGAACACCGGGGAGCTGTTTTTT	CAWKGANTGELFF
TRBV29-1	-	TRBJ2-3	-	TGCAGCGTGCGCGCAGAAAACACAGATACGCAGTATTTT	CSVRAENTDTQYF
TRBV18	-	TRBJ1-6	-	TGTGCCAGCTCACCAAACGCTGGCCAGAATAATTCACCCCTCCACTTT	CASSPNAGQNNSPLHF
TRBV4-1	-	TRBJ1-4	-	TGCGCCAGCAGACCGTTCAGGATCAGGTTCGGGGGAGATGAAAAACTGTTTTTT	CASRPFRIRFGGDEKLFF
TRBV4-1	-	TRBJ2-7	-	TGCGCCAGCAGCCAAGGATCTTACGAGCAGTACTTC	CASSQGSYEQYF
TRBV19	-	TRBJ2-5	-	TGTGCCAGTAGTATAGTAACCGGGGCCGGAAAGACCCAGTACTTC	CASSIVTGAGKTQYF
TRBV6-6	-	TRBJ1-2	-	TGTGCCAGCAGAAGCAGTGGCGCGAGTTCAGTCTATGGCTACACCTTC	CASRSSGASSVYGYTF
TRBV4-1	-	TRBJ2-3	-	TGCGCCAGCAGCCAAGATGGACTCCCCGCGCAGTATTTT	CASSQDGLPAQYF
TRBV15	-	TRBJ2-7	-	TGTGCCACCAGCAGAGATCATGTGTCTAACGGCGAGCAGTACTTC	CATSRDHVSNGEQYF
TRBV14	-	TRBJ2-3	TRBD1	TGTGCCAGCAGCCAAAGACAGGGACCAAGTACAGATACGCAGTATTTT	CASSQRQGPSTDTQYF
TRBV30	-	TRBJ1-5	-	TGTGCCTGGAGTAAGGGGGGGAGCAATCAGCCCCAGCATTTT	CAWSKGGSNQPQHF
TRBV7-2	-	TRBJ1-1	TRBD1	TGTGCCAGCAGCACCCCGGGACAGATAGAAGCTTTCTTT	CASSTPGQIEAFF
TRBV19	few	TRBJ2-7	-	TGTGCCAGTAGTATCGGGGCAGCCGGGGGCTACGAGCAGTACTTC	CASSIGAAGGYEQYF
TRBV4-2	few	TRBJ2-3	TRBD2	TGTGCCAGCAGCCAAGAACCGGGACTAGCGGGAGAATCTGCCACAGATACGCAGTATTTT	CASSQEPGLAGESATDTQYF
TRBV30	-	TRBJ1-1	-	TGTGCCTGGAGTGCAAGGGGGAGAACTGAAGCTTTCTTT	CAWSARGRTEAFF
TRBV14	-	TRBJ2-7	-	TGTGCCAGCAGCCAATATTTCATGGGTCCCTACGAGCAGTACTTC	CASSQYFMGPYEQYF
TRBV7-9	-	TRBJ2-2	-	TGTGCCAGCAGTGCCCGCGGCACCGGGGAGCTGTTTTTT	CASSARGTGELFF
TRBV27	-	TRBJ1-5	-	TGTGCCAGCAGTCCCATTGGCCAGCCCCAGCATTTT	CASSPIGQPQHF
TRBV18	-	TRBJ1-1	-	TGTGCCAGCTCACTAGCTGCGGTAGGGGCTGAAGCTTTCTTT	CASSLAAVGAEAFF
TRBV7-3	-	TRBJ2-2	-	TGTGCCAGCAGCTTAACGATAACGGGCAGTCGAGGCACCGGGGAGCTGTTTTTT	CASSLTITGSRGTGELFF
TRBV6-1	-	TRBJ1-5	-	TGTGCCAGCAGTCCGACAGGAGGGAGTCAGCCCCAGCATTTT	CASSPTGGSQPQHF
TRBV7-2	-	TRBJ1-4	-	TGTGCCAGCAGCCGGCCGGGACGGAATGAAAAACTGTTTTTT	CASSRPGRNEKLFF
TRBV7-9	-	TRBJ2-7	-	TGTGCCAGCAGCTTATCAGGGTACGAGCAGTACTTC	CASSLSGYEQYF
TRBV9	-	TRBJ2-7	TRBD1	TGTGCCAGCAGCGAACGGGACAGATCCTACGAGCAGTACTTC	CASSERDRSYEQYF
TRBV6-1	-	TRBJ2-7	-	TGTGCCAGCAGTGAGACACAGGGCTACGAGCAGTACTTC	CASSETQGYEQYF
TRBV6-6	-	TRBJ2-1	-	TGTGCCAGCGTCCGGACTAACCCCTACAATGAGCAGTTCTTC	CASVRTNPYNEQFF
TRBV28	-	TRBJ2-7	TRBD2	TGTGCCAACAGTTCCCCCTCGCGGGGGGTCACCTACGAGCAGTACTTC	CANSSPSRGVTYEQYF
TRBV9	-	TRBJ2-3	-	TGTGCCAGCAGCGTGGGTGCGGGACGGACAGATACGCAGTATTTT	CASSVGAGRTDTQYF
TRBV2	few	TRBJ2-5	-	TGTGCCAGCAGGCGGACCGAACTACAAGAGACCCAGTACTTC	CASRRTELQETQYF
TRBV19	-	TRBJ2-7	TRBD1	TGTGCCAGTAGTATCAATTCGGGGACAGGGATCGACGAGCAGTACTTC	CASSINSGTGIDEQYF
TRBV28	-	TRBJ1-2	TRBD1	TGTGCCAGCAGGACAGGGATCGACTATGGCTACACCTTC	CASRTGIDYGYTF
TRBV19	-	TRBJ2-1	-	TGTGCCAGTCAAGTCAACGGGGGCGAGCAGTTCTTC	CASQVNGGEQFF
TRBV18	-	TRBJ1-5	-	TGTGCCAGCTCACCGGGGGGCGCGGGCAATCAGCCCCAGCATTTT	CASSPGGAGNQPQHF
TRBV6-1	-	TRBJ1-2	-	TGTGCCAGCAGTGAAACCGTTTTGGCTAACTATGGCTACACCTTC	CASSETVLANYGYTF
TRBV2	few	TRBJ2-1	-	TGTGCCAGAACGGGTGAGCAGTTCTTC	CARTGEQFF
TRBV27	-	TRBJ2-4	TRBD2	TGTGCCAGCAGCCAGACGGGAGGTGGCATTCAGTACTTC	CASSQTGGGIQYF